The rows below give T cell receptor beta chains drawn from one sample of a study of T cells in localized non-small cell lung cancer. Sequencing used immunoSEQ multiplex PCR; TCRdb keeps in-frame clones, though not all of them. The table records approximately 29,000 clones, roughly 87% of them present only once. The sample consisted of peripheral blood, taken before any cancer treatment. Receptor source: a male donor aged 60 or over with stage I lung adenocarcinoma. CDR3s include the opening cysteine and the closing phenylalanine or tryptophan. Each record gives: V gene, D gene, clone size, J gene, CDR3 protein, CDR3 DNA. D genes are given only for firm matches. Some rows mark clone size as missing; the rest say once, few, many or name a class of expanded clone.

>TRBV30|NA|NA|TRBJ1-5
CAWGTYGNQPQHF
TGTGCCTGGGGGACGTACGGCAATCAGCCCCAGCATTTT
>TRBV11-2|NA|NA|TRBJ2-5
CASSPPLETQYF
TGTGCCAGCAGTCCACCCTTGGAGACCCAGTACTTC
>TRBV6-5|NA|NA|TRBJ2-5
CATRHRVTETQYF
TGTGCCACTCGACATAGGGTAACAGAAACCCAGTACTTC
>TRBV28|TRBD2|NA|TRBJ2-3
CASIPSGGAPDTQYF
TGTGCCAGCATCCCTAGCGGGGGGGCCCCAGATACGCAGTATTTT
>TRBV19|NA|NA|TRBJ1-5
CASTPGPNQPQHF
TGTGCCAGTACCCCGGGGCCTAATCAGCCCCAGCATTTT
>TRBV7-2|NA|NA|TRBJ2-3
CASMSGTYTRTDTQYF
TGTGCCAGCATGTCCGGGACTTACACCCGCACAGATACGCAGTATTTT
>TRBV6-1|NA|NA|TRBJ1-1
CASSPAGDWTEAFF
TGTGCCAGCAGTCCAGCGGGTGACTGGACTGAAGCTTTCTTT
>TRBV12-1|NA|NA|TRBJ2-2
CASSSLVLMGTGELFF
TGTGCCAGCAGCTCCTTGGTCCTCATGGGGACCGGGGAGCTGTTTTTT
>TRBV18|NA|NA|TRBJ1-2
CASSPSGSSQGYTF
TGTGCCAGCTCACCAAGTGGCAGCAGCCAAGGCTACACCTTC
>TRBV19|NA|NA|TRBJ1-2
CASSILGQDYGYTF
TGTGCCAGTAGTATCTTAGGGCAGGACTATGGCTACACCTTC
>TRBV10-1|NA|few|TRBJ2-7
CASSEVLGYEQYF
TGCGCCAGCAGTGAGGTCTTGGGTTACGAGCAGTACTTC
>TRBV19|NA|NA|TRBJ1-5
CASSIRTTYSNQPQHF
TGTGCCAGTAGTATCCGGACAACCTATAGCAATCAGCCCCAGCATTTT
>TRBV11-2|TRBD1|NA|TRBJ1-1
CASSLDSQGAGNTEAFF
TGTGCCAGCAGCTTAGATTCCCAGGGGGCCGGGAACACTGAAGCTTTCTTT
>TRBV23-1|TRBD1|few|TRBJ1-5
CASSQDPNRGEQPQHF
TGCGCCAGCAGTCAAGACCCAAACAGGGGGGAGCAGCCCCAGCATTTT
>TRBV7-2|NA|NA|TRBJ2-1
CASSLGSPSHNEQFF
TGTGCCAGCAGCTTAGGGTCCCCGTCCCACAATGAGCAGTTCTTC
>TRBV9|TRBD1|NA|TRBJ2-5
CASSLRTGGETQYF
TGTGCCAGCAGCCTTCGGACAGGGGGAGAGACCCAGTACTTC
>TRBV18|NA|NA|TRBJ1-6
CASSPPGAGPLHF
TGTGCCAGCTCACCGCCTGGAGCGGGACCCCTCCACTTT
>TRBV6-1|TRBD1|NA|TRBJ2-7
CASSIRQGNEQYF
TGTGCCAGCAGTATACGACAGGGTAACGAGCAGTACTTC
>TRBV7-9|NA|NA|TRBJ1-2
CASSLAPSPGGYTF
TGTGCCAGCAGCTTAGCGCCTTCTCCGGGAGGCTACACCTTC
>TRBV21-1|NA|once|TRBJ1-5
CASSKRGGVSNQPQHF
TGTGCCAGCAGCAAAAGGGGTGGGGTCTCAAATCAGCCCCAGCATTTT
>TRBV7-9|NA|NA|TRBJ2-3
CASSFSGAQSGDTQYF
TGTGCCAGCAGCTTTTCCGGGGCTCAATCTGGAGATACGCAGTATTTT
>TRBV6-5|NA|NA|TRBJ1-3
CASSPQGTLGNTIYF
TGTGCCAGCAGTCCCCAGGGGACGCTTGGAAACACCATATATTTT
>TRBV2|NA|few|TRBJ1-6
CASSVDLLANSPLHF
TGTGCCAGCAGTGTGGACCTCTTAGCTAATTCACCCCTCCACTTT
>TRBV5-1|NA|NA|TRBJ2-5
CASSRGLQETQYF
TGCGCCAGCAGCAGAGGGTTACAAGAGACCCAGTACTTC
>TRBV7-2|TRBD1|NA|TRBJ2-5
CASSLDRGSETQYF
TGTGCCAGCAGCCTAGACAGGGGATCGGAGACCCAGTACTTC
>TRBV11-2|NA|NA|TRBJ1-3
CASSLGPGGAGNTIYF
TGTGCCAGCAGCTTAGGCCCGGGGGGGGCTGGAAACACCATATATTTT
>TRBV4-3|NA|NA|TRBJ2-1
CASSQDGGGSIEYNEQFF
TGCGCCAGCAGCCAAGATGGGGGTGGTTCAATTGAGTACAATGAGCAGTTCTTC
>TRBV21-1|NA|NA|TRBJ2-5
CASSNPGPIETQYF
TGTGCCAGCAGCAACCCGGGGCCCATAGAGACCCAGTACTTC
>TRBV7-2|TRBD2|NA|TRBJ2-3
CASSAGGISTDTQYF
TGTGCCAGCTCAGCGGGGGGTATTAGCACAGATACGCAGTATTTT
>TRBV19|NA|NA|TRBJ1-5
CASTPTGTYSNQPQHF
TGTGCCAGTACCCCAACAGGGACTTATAGCAATCAGCCCCAGCATTTT
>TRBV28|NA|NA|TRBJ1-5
CASSFGQGRQPQHF
TGTGCCAGCAGTTTTGGGCAGGGGAGGCAGCCCCAGCATTTT
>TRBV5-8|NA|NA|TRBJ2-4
CASSPGYIQYF
TGTGCCAGCAGCCCTGGGTACATTCAGTACTTC